This is a list of T cell receptor beta chains from one sample in a study of technical replicates of blood from a handful of donors. Here immunoSEQ multiplex PCR was the method, and the copy in TCRdb shows in-frame clones only, minus some. The table records over 55,000 clones, approximately 95% of them present only once. Input material: PBMCs. These receptors all stem from a human donor in good health. Some clones in this sample may be carry-over from other donors' samples. Both conserved end residues are part of each CDR3. The order of the fields is CDR3 length, J gene, clone size, D gene, V gene, CDR3 DNA, CDR3 protein. D genes are given only for firm matches. Part of the rows lack a size; the others show once, few, many or a class for expanded clones.

14	TRBJ2-5	NA	NA	TRBV18	TGTGCCAGCTCACCACTGGGCAATCAAGAGACCCAGTACTTC	CASSPLGNQETQYF
18	TRBJ2-6	NA	NA	TRBV9	TGTGCCAGCAGCGTAGGCTTAGCGGAGAGCTCTGGGGCCAACGTCCTGACTTTC	CASSVGLAESSGANVLTF
14	TRBJ1-1	NA	NA	TRBV5-3	TGTGCCAGAAGGGAGGATCCGGGACAAAGAGCAATAACCTTT	CARREDPGQRAITF
14	TRBJ2-7	NA	NA	TRBV7-2	TGTGCCAGCAGCCTGACTAACGCCCCCTACGAGCAGTACTTC	CASSLTNAPYEQYF
18	TRBJ1-3	once	TRBD1	TRBV12-5	TGTGCTAGTGGTCCGTCGACAGGGATTAAGAGCTCTGGAAACACCATATATTTT	CASGPSTGIKSSGNTIYF
15	TRBJ2-5	NA	TRBD2	TRBV7-9	TGTGCCAGCAGCTTAGTACCGGGAGGCAGGGAGACCCAGTACTTC	CASSLVPGGRETQYF
16	TRBJ1-2	NA	TRBD1	TRBV5-4	TGTGCCAGCAGCAATACCGGACAGGGCATCAGCTATGGCTACACCTTC	CASSNTGQGISYGYTF
16	TRBJ2-1	NA	TRBD2	TRBV4-3	TGCGCCAGCAGCCGGGAAAGCGGGAGTACCTACAATGAGCAGTTCTTC	CASSRESGSTYNEQFF
17	TRBJ2-5	NA	TRBD2	TRBV4-2	TGTGCCAGCAGCCAAGGGATAGCGGGAGGCCAGGGGGAGACCCAGTACTTC	CASSQGIAGGQGETQYF
13	TRBJ1-1	medium-sized	NA	TRBV7-2	TGTGCCAGCAACTGGGGGCCGAACACTGAAGCTTTCTTT	CASNWGPNTEAFF
15	TRBJ2-7	NA	TRBD2	TRBV5-1	TGCGCCAGCACCGCAAACTTGGGGAGGGACCGCGAGCAGTACTTC	CASTANLGRDREQYF
14	TRBJ1-6	NA	TRBD1	TRBV19	TGTGCCAGTAGTCGCCGGGACAGTAATTCACCCCTCCACTTT	CASSRRDSNSPLHF
14	TRBJ1-2	NA	TRBD1	TRBV5-1	TGCGCCAGCAGCCGGGACAGGGGGACCTGGGGCTACACCTTC	CASSRDRGTWGYTF
15	TRBJ2-1	NA	TRBD2	TRBV30	TGTGCCTGGAATTTCCCAGCGGGAGGGCTCAATGAGCAGTTCTTC	CAWNFPAGGLNEQFF
15	TRBJ1-6	NA	TRBD1	TRBV5-6	TGTGCCAGCAGCTTGCAAACAGGGGTGAATTCACCCCTCCACTTT	CASSLQTGVNSPLHF
13	TRBJ1-2	NA	NA	TRBV7-9	TGTGCCAGCAGCCCCAGGGATAACTATGGCTACACCTTC	CASSPRDNYGYTF
13	TRBJ1-5	NA	NA	TRBV6-1	TGTGCCAGCAGTGAAGCAGCTAGACAGCCCCAGCATTTT	CASSEAARQPQHF
14	TRBJ2-1	NA	NA	TRBV5-4	TGTGCCAGCAGCCCTGGACTACCCAACGATGAGCAGTTCTTC	CASSPGLPNDEQFF
11	TRBJ1-1	NA	NA	TRBV5-1	TGCGCCAGCAAAGGTAGGAGTGAAGCTTTCTTT	CASKGRSEAFF
17	TRBJ2-3	NA	TRBD2	TRBV7-2	TGTGCCAGCAGCTTAGAACTTAGCGGGAGAGGGACAGATACGCAGTATTTT	CASSLELSGRGTDTQYF
15	TRBJ2-4	NA	NA	TRBV19	TGTGCCAGTAGTTCAGGTCAGCTAGCCAAAAACATTCAGTACTTC	CASSSGQLAKNIQYF
15	TRBJ2-3	NA	TRBD2	TRBV6-1	TGTGCCAGTGACTTCTCGCGGGGGGTCACAGATACGCAGTATTTT	CASDFSRGVTDTQYF
14	TRBJ2-1	NA	NA	TRBV7-2	TGTGCCAGCAGCCCATCGGGGACCTACAATGAGCAGTTCTTC	CASSPSGTYNEQFF
17	TRBJ2-2	NA	TRBD2	TRBV9	TGTGCCAGCAAACCGGGACTAGCGGGGGCGAACACCGGGGAGCTGTTTTTT	CASKPGLAGANTGELFF
14	TRBJ2-1	NA	NA	TRBV7-3	TGTGCCAGCAGCTTAAGTTTAGCGTCCGATGAGCAGTTCTTC	CASSLSLASDEQFF
15	TRBJ1-6	NA	TRBD1	TRBV4-3	TGCGCCAGCAGCCAAACGGGACAGAAGCATTCACCCCTCCACTTT	CASSQTGQKHSPLHF
15	TRBJ1-6	NA	TRBD1	TRBV18	TGTGCCAGCTCACTGGGACAGGGCTATAATTCACCCCTCCACTTT	CASSLGQGYNSPLHF
14	TRBJ1-5	NA	TRBD1	TRBV28	TGTGCCAGCAGCCTTACAGGGGCCGAAAGACCCCAGCATTTT	CASSLTGAERPQHF
13	TRBJ2-3	NA	NA	TRBV5-5	TGTGCCAGCAGCTTGCGAGAGGCAGATACGCAGTATTTT	CASSLREADTQYF
14	TRBJ2-5	NA	TRBD2	TRBV14	TGTGCCAGCAGCCCAGGGACTAGTCGGGAGACCCAGTACTTC	CASSPGTSRETQYF
15	TRBJ1-4	NA	NA	TRBV19	TGTGCCAGTAGTATAGATGCGGGGGCCGGCGAAAAACTGTTTTTT	CASSIDAGAGEKLFF
13	TRBJ2-1	NA	NA	TRBV18	TGTGCCAGCTCACTACGTGGCGGGGATGAGCAGTTCTTC	CASSLRGGDEQFF
16	TRBJ2-5	NA	TRBD2	TRBV7-2	TGTGCCAGCAGCCCCATGGGCGGGGGACCCTCAGAGACCCAGTACTTC	CASSPMGGGPSETQYF
11	TRBJ2-7	NA	NA	TRBV7-2	TGTGCCAGCAGCTCCTTAGCCGAGCAGTACTTC	CASSSLAEQYF
14	TRBJ1-4	NA	NA	TRBV19	TGTGCCAGTAGTACCGGGACAACTAATGAAAAACTGTTTTTT	CASSTGTTNEKLFF
15	TRBJ2-3	NA	NA	TRBV5-1	TGCGCCAGCAGCTTGGCAGGACTCGGCACAGATACGCAGTATTTT	CASSLAGLGTDTQYF
15	TRBJ1-3	once	TRBD1	TRBV5-1	TGCGCCAGCAGCACGGGACAGGCGGCCGGAAACACCATATATTTT	CASSTGQAAGNTIYF
14	TRBJ2-7	NA	TRBD1	TRBV6-6	TGTGCCAGCAGTTACGGGGGACAGGATTACGAGCAGTACTTC	CASSYGGQDYEQYF
14	TRBJ1-1	few	NA	TRBV5-1	TGCGCCAGTTTTGCCTCCGGGGGTTACACTGAAGCTTTCTTT	CASFASGGYTEAFF
15	TRBJ2-7	medium-sized	TRBD2	TRBV2	TGTGCCTCACGCCGGGGGACTAGCGGCACCTACGAGCAGTACTTC	CASRRGTSGTYEQYF
13	TRBJ2-3	NA	NA	TRBV11-2	TGTGCCAGCAGCTCCGTTAGCACAGATACGCAGTATTTT	CASSSVSTDTQYF
15	TRBJ2-7	NA	TRBD1	TRBV18	TGTGCCAGCTCACCCTCGGGACAGCCGGGTTTCGAGCAGTACTTC	CASSPSGQPGFEQYF
13	TRBJ1-1	NA	NA	TRBV12-5	TGTGCTAGTGGTTTGACTAGGGACACTGAAGCTTTCTTT	CASGLTRDTEAFF
15	TRBJ2-2	NA	NA	TRBV2	TGTGCCAGCAGTCTACGGAAGACTAACACCGGGGAGCTGTTTTTT	CASSLRKTNTGELFF
12	TRBJ1-3	NA	NA	TRBV7-9	TGTGCCAGCAGTTTCCCTTCGGACACCATATATTTT	CASSFPSDTIYF
19	TRBJ2-5	NA	TRBD1	TRBV14	TGTGCCAGCAGCCAAGGTTCTTCGTCCGGGACAGGGGGCAAGGAGACCCAGTACTTC	CASSQGSSSGTGGKETQYF
16	TRBJ1-2	NA	TRBD1	TRBV7-2	TGTGCCAGCAGCTTTTTGACACAGGGGGCCGGCTATGGCTACACCTTC	CASSFLTQGAGYGYTF
16	TRBJ2-3	NA	TRBD2	TRBV11-2	TGTGCCAGCAGCTTCTCGGCGGGAGGCCCCGGGGATACGCAGTATTTT	CASSFSAGGPGDTQYF
13	TRBJ1-2	NA	NA	TRBV5-1	TGCGCCAGCAGCGTAGATAGAGACTATGGCTACACCTTC	CASSVDRDYGYTF
12	TRBJ2-7	NA	TRBD1	TRBV29-1	TGCAGCGTGGGACAGGACCTCTACGAGCAGTACTTC	CSVGQDLYEQYF
12	TRBJ1-4	NA	NA	TRBV2	TGTGGGAGTGCAGGGGCGGATGAAAAACTGTTTTTT	CGSAGADEKLFF
15	TRBJ2-5	NA	NA	TRBV7-9	TGTGCCAGCAGCTTGATACGTCAGTACCAAGAGACCCAGTACTTC	CASSLIRQYQETQYF